The clone carrying this T cell receptor (beta chain) was observed a handful of times. Antigen unknown. The data stem from a study of pediatric ulcerative colitis. Background on the study: Disease was pancolitis in roughly 7 and left-sided in two, histology-confirmed. Study-level results: Blood-derived T cells may be present in rectal pinch biopsies. No controls had the two rectal clonotypes shared by ulcerative colitis patients.

During colonoscopy, one to two rectal pinch biopsies were collected. V was clipped by 4 bases and J by 5 bases; unmatched bases: 6. CDR1 is SEHNR and CDR2 is FQNEAQ in the germline V gene (reference sequence). The CDR3 sequence is 14 residues long. Clones were sequenced by immunoSEQ multiplex PCR, and TCRdb holds only the in-frame ones, with some missing. Counted here are 40,000 to 60,000 clones, around 81% occurring once; the ten biggest clones make up around 3.8%. The sample was gut tissue. The chain carries TRBV7-9 and TRBJ2-3, with 7 bases aligning to TRBD1. This TCR derives from a girl aged 10 to 17 with moderate ulcerative colitis. The CDR3 here is CASSSQGWGDTQYF. DNA of the CDR3: TGTGCCAGCAGCTCACAGGGGTGGGGAGATACGCAGTATTTT.